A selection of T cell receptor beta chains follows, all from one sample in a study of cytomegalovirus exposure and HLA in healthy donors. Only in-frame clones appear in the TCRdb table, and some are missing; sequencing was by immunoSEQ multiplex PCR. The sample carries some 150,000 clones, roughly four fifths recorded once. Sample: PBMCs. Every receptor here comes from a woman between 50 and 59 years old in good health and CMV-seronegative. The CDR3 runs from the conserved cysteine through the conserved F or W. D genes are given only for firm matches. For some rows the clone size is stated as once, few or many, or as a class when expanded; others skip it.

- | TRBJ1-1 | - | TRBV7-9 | TGTTCCAGCAGCCCTCGAGGGAACGAGATGAACACTGAAGCTTTCTTT | CSSSPRGNEMNTEAFF
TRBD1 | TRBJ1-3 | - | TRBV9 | TGTGCCAGCAGCGTAGAGGACAGGGGGCCCGGCTCTGGAAACACCATATATTTT | CASSVEDRGPGSGNTIYF
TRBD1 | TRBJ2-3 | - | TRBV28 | TGTGCCAGCAGTTTTGTGACAGGGGGCTACGCAGATACGCAGTATTTT | CASSFVTGGYADTQYF
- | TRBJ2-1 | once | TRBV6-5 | TGTGCCAGCAGTTATGTAGCAGGGCAACGCAAGATCTTC | CASSYVAGQRKIF
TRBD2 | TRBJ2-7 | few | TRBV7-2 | TGTGCCAGCAGCTTAGCGCCGGGACTAGTAGGGGGCGAGCAGTACTTC | CASSLAPGLVGGEQYF
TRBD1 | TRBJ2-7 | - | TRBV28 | TGTGCCAGCAGTAAACCCGGGACAGCTACCTACGAGCAGTACTTC | CASSKPGTATYEQYF
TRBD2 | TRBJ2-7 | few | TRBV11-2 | TGTGCCAGCAGCTTTGGTAGCGGGAGGTACGAGCAGTACTTC | CASSFGSGRYEQYF
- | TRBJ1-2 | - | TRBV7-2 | TGTGCCAGCAGCCTCGCTAACTATGGCTACACCTTC | CASSLANYGYTF
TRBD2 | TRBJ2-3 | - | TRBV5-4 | TGTGCCAGCAGCCCAAAAGCGGGGGCTGGCACAGATACGCAGTATTTT | CASSPKAGAGTDTQYF
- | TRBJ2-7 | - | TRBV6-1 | TGTGCCAGCAGCCCAGCCCCCGACAGGATCTACGAGCAGTACTTC | CASSPAPDRIYEQYF
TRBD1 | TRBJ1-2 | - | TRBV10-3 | TGTGCCATCAGTGAGAAACAGGGGAAGGAGGGCTATGGCTACACCTTC | CAISEKQGKEGYGYTF
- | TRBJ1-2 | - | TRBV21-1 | TGTGCCAGCAGTGCGAGTGGGTGTAGACAGGGGGGGGATGGCTACACCTTC | CASSASGCRQGGDGYTF
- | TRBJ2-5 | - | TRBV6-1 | TGTGCCAGCAGGGGTAGGGGCCGTGGGGAGACCCAGTACTTC | CASRGRGRGETQYF
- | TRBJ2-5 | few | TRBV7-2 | TGTGCCAGCAGACCGTCAGGGGGGACCCAAGAGACCCAGTACTTC | CASRPSGGTQETQYF
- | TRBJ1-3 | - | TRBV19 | TGTGCCAGTAGTATATTCTGGACAGAAAACTCTGGAAACACCATATATTTT | CASSIFWTENSGNTIYF
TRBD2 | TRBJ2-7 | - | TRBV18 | TGTGCCAGCTCAGTACTAGCGGGACGATCCTACGAGCAGTACTTC | CASSVLAGRSYEQYF
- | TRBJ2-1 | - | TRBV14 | TGTGCCAGCAGCCCCCTGGGGGGAAAGACCTCCTACAATGAGCAGTTCTTC | CASSPLGGKTSYNEQFF
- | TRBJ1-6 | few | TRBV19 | TGTGCCAGTAGTATAGAGACGGACTTTAATTCACCCCTCCACTTT | CASSIETDFNSPLHF
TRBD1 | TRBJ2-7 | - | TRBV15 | TGTGCCACCAGCAGATTAGGGACAGGGGACTACGAGCAGTACTTC | CATSRLGTGDYEQYF
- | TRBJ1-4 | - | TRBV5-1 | TGCGCCAGCAGCACCGGGACATCCACAACTAATGAAAAACTGTTTTTT | CASSTGTSTTNEKLFF
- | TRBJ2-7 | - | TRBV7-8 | TGTGCCAGCAGCCCGCCGAACAGGTTTGACGAGCAGTACTTC | CASSPPNRFDEQYF
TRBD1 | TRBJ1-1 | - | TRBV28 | TGTGCCAGCAGTCCGACAGGGCTCTCGAACACTGAAGCTTTCTTT | CASSPTGLSNTEAFF
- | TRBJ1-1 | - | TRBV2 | TGTGCCAGCAAAGCAGACATGAACACTGAAGCTTTCTTT | CASKADMNTEAFF
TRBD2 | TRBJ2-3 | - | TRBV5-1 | TGCGCCAGCAGCCCCGGACTAGCGGCAGATACGCAGTATTTT | CASSPGLAADTQYF
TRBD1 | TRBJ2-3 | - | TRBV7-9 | TGTGCCAGCAGCAACCGGGACAGACCCACAGATACGCAGTATTTT | CASSNRDRPTDTQYF
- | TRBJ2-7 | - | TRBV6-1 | TGTGCCAGCAGTGAAGCTTGGCCAAGGGAGCAGCAGTACTTC | CASSEAWPREQQYF
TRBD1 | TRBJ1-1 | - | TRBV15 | TGTGCCACCAGCAGAGAACAGGGGGCAACTGAAGCTTTCTTT | CATSREQGATEAFF
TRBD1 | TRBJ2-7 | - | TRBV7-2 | TGTGCCAGCAGCCCGAGGACAGGGGGTCCCTACGAGCAGTACTTC | CASSPRTGGPYEQYF
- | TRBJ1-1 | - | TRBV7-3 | TGTGCCAGCAGTTCAGGGGCGTTGAACACTGAAGCTTTCTTT | CASSSGALNTEAFF
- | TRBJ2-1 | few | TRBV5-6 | TGTGCCAGCAGCTTTACGGACTCAAACAATGAGCAGTTCTTC | CASSFTDSNNEQFF
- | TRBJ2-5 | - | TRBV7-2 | TGTGCCAGCAGCTTAGTCGGGGGAGAAGAGACCCAGTACTTC | CASSLVGGEETQYF
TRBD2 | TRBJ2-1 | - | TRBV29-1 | TGCAGCGTTGAAGAGTACGGGAGGGTCTCCTACAATGAGCAGTTCTTC | CSVEEYGRVSYNEQFF
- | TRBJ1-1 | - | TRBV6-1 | TGTGCCAGCAGTGAAAGCAGGGCGCGCAGGGCTTTCTTT | CASSESRARRAFF
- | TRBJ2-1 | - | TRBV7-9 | TGTGCCAGCAGCTCCAGGGGCTCCGACTACAATGAGCAGTTCTTC | CASSSRGSDYNEQFF
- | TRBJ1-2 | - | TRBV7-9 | TGTGCCAGCAGCCCCTCACCCCACTTTGGCTACACCTTC | CASSPSPHFGYTF
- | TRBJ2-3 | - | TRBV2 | TGTGCCAGCAGTGAATTTCGCGGGACCCACACAGATACGCAGTATTTT | CASSEFRGTHTDTQYF
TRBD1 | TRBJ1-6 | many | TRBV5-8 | TGTGCCAGCAGCTTTGGACAGGCCTCGACCCGATCACCCCTCCACTTT | CASSFGQASTRSPLHF
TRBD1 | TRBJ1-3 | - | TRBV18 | TGTGCCAGCTCACTGGACAGGTTCTCTGGAAACACCATATATTTT | CASSLDRFSGNTIYF
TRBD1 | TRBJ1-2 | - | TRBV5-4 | TGTGCCAGCAGCTTGGGGCCGGGGACAGGGTATGGCTACACCTTC | CASSLGPGTGYGYTF
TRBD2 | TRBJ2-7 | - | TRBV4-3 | TGCGCCAGCAGTCCTACTAGCGGGAACTCCTACGAGCAGTACTTC | CASSPTSGNSYEQYF
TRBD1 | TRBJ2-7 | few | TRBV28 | TGTGCCAGCAGTTTACCCGGGACAGGGTCTTACGAGCAGTACTTC | CASSLPGTGSYEQYF
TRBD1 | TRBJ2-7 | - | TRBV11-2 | TGTGCCAGCAGCGTTGACAGGGTCAACGAGCAGTACTTC | CASSVDRVNEQYF
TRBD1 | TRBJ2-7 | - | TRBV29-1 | TGCAGCGTTGAAAGAACAGGGGCAGAGCAGTACTTC | CSVERTGAEQYF